This entry features one TCR beta chain sequence. Its antigen is not identified. The observed sequence ends 3 residues before the CDR3 terminus, with the missing tail filled in from the germline J gene. This specimen comes from a study of T cells in women clearing cervical HPV infection. Study as a whole: Cases were women with histologically confirmed HPV16-related CIN3 or worse, including a couple of invasive cancers.

Findings and caveats of the study: Cases carried less TRBV6-7 than controls: approximately 0.1% versus 0.16%. CIN3+ cases had significantly higher TCR repertoire richness than controls, but evenness did not differ.

CDR3 length equals 14 residues. V dropped 5 bases and J dropped 1; count of bases not matched to a gene: 4. The V gene's germline CDR1 is LNHDA and CDR2 SQIVND (reference sequence). Clones were sequenced by immunoSEQ multiplex PCR, and TCRdb holds only the in-frame ones, with some missing. Its table lists over 15,000 clones. Sequenced input: blood buffy coat. The sequence was obtained from a woman aged 18 to 69 with a cervical HPV16 infection that either progressed to CIN3+ or cleared (not recorded which). The chain joins TRBV19 to TRBJ2-5, with 7 nucleotides matching TRBD1. CDR3 bases read: TGTGCCAGTAGTTCGGGACAGCCCCAAGAGACC. This sequence encodes CASSSGQPQET. The full CDR3 reads CASSSGQPQETQYF.